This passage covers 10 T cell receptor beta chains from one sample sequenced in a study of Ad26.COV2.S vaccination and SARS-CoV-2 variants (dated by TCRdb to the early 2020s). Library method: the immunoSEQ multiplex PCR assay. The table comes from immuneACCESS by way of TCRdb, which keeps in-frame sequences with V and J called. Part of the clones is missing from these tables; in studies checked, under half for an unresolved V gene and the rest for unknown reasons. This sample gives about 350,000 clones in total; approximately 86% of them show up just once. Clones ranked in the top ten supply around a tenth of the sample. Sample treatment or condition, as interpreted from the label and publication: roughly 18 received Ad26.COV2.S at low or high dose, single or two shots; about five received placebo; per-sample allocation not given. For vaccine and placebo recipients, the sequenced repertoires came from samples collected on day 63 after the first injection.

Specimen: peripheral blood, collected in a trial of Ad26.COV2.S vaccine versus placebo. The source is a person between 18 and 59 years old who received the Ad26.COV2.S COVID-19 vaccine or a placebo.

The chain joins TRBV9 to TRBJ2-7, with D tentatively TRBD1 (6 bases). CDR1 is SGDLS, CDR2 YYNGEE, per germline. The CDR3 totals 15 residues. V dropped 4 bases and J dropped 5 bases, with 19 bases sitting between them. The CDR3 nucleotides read TGTGCCAGCAGCCCTCAGGGGCAGCCGGGGAACGAGCAGTACTTC. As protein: CASSPQGQPGNEQYF.

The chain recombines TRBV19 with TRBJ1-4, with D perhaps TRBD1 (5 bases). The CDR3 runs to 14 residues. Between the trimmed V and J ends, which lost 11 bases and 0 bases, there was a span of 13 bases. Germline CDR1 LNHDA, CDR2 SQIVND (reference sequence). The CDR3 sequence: CAASAGATNEKLFF. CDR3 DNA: TGTGCCGCTAGCGCGGGGGCAACTAATGAAAAACTGTTTTTT.

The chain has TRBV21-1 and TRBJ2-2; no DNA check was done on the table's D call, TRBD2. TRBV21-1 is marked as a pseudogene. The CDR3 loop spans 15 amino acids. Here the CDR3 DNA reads TGTGCCAGCAGCGGGCGGGAGTTCGACACCGGGGAGCTGTTTTTT. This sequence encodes CASSGREFDTGELFF.

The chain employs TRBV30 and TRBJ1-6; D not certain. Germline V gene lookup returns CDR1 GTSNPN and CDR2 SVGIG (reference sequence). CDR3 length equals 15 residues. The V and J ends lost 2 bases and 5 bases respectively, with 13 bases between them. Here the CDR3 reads CAWSWAGWNNSPLHF. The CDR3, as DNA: TGTGCCTGGAGTTGGGCAGGTTGGAATAATTCACCCCTCCACTTT.

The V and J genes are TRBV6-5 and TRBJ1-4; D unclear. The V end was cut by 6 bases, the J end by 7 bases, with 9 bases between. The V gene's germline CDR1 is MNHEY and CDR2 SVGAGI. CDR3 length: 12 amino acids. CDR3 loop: CASRREGEKLFF. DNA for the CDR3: TGTGCCAGCAGACGGGAAGGTGAAAAACTGTTTTTT.

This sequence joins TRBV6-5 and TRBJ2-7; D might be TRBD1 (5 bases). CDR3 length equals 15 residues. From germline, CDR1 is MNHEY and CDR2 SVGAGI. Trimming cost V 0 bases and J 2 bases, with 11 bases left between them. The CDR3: CASSYSVTAPYEQYF. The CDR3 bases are TGTGCCAGCAGTTACTCTGTGACAGCCCCCTACGAGCAGTACTTC.

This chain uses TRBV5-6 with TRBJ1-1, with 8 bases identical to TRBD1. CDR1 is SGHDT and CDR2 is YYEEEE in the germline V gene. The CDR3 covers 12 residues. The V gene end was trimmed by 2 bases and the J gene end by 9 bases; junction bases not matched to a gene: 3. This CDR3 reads CASSFRTGKAFF. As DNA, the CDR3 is TGTGCCAGCAGCTTTAGGACAGGGAAAGCTTTCTTT. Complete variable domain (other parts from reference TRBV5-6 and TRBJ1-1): DAGVTQSPTHLIKTRGQQVTLRCSPKSGHDTVSWYQQALGQGPQFIFQYYEEEERQRGNFPDRFSGHQFPNYSSELNVNALLLGDSALYLCASSFRTGKAFFGQGTRLTVV.

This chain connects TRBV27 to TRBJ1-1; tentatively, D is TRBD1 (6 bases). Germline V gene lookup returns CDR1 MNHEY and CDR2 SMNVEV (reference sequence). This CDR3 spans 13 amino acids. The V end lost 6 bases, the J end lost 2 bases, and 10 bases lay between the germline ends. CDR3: CASRAGENTEAFF. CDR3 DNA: TGTGCCAGCAGAGCAGGGGAAAACACTGAAGCTTTCTTT.

CDR3 bases: TGTGCCAGCATCCTGGGACACTCCTACGAGCAGTACTTC. Translated, it gives CASILGHSYEQYF. The V call is TRBV12-3 or TRBV12-4, the J call TRBJ2-7; a possible D gene is TRBD1 (6 bases). This CDR3 spans 13 amino acids. Trimming took off 7 bases at V and 0 bases at J, with 10 bases between the two ends.

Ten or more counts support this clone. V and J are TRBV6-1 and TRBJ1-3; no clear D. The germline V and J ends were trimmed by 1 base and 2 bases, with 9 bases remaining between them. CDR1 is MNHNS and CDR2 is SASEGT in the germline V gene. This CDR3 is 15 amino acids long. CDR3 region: CASSEVGIAGNTIYF. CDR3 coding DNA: TGTGCCAGCAGTGAAGTGGGGATCGCTGGAAACACCATATATTTT.